This is a list of T cell receptor beta chains from one sample in a study of T cells after yellow fever vaccination. TCRdb processed the 5' RACE reads anew with MiXCR; each CDR3 protein has one entry. The sample carries about 45,000 distinct CDR3 sequences, 6.8% recorded once. The sample consisted of CD8+ T cells not binding an NS4B(214-222) dextramer, sorted from PBMCs, taken 45 days after the yellow fever booster vaccination. The origin of the receptors is a man under 40 who received the YFV17D yellow fever vaccine. Each CDR3 is given with its conserved first and last residue. The D gene is left open where the match is weak. Only some rows state a clone size, as once, few, many or a class for expanded clones.

>TRBV7-9|TRBJ2-3|-|many
TGTGCCAGCAGCTTACCACAGGACCGCACAGATACGCAGTATTTT
CASSLPQDRTDTQYF
>TRBV12-1|TRBJ2-1|-|-
TGTGCCAGCAGCTTTGATGAAACGGGACTAGCCAATGAGCAGTTCTTC
CASSFDETGLANEQFF
>TRBV30|TRBJ2-7|-|-
TGTGCCTGGAGTGTCGGGCGCTACGAGCAGTACTTC
CAWSVGRYEQYF
>TRBV20-1|TRBJ2-7|TRBD1|-
TGCAGTGCAATAGACAGGGGCGAGATCTACGAGCAGTACTTC
CSAIDRGEIYEQYF
>TRBV4-3|TRBJ2-7|-|many
TGCGCCAGCAGCCCATACAGGGACTACGAGCAGTACTTC
CASSPYRDYEQYF
>TRBV20-1|TRBJ2-3|TRBD2|many
TGCAGTGCTAGAGGAGCGGGAGGGCCGGGAGATACGCAGTATTTT
CSARGAGGPGDTQYF
>TRBV10-2|TRBJ1-3|-|many
TGCGCCAGCAACCAGGAGACTGGAAACACCATATATTTT
CASNQETGNTIYF
>TRBV27|TRBJ2-7|-|many
TGTGCCAGCAGTTCTGGCTACGAGCAGTACTTC
CASSSGYEQYF
>TRBV20-1|TRBJ2-4|TRBD1|many
TGCAGTGCTGACTCGGGACAGGGAGGGAACATTCAGTACTTC
CSADSGQGGNIQYF
>TRBV27|TRBJ2-1|-|many
TGTGCCACCTGGGACGGGAGCTCCTACAATGAGCAGTTCTTC
CATWDGSSYNEQFF
>TRBV20-1|TRBJ2-2|TRBD1|many
TGCAGTGCGGAGAGCGGGACAGGGTCCGGGGAGCTGTTTTTT
CSAESGTGSGELFF
>TRBV5-5|TRBJ2-2|-|-
TGTGCCAGCAGCCTTGGACGGGTCGCCGGGGAGCTGTTTTTT
CASSLGRVAGELFF
>TRBV7-6|TRBJ2-5|-|many
TGTGCCAGCAGCTTAGGGGCGGGGGCGCCGTCTGAGACCCAGTACTTC
CASSLGAGAPSETQYF
>TRBV18|TRBJ2-7|TRBD1|many
TGTGCCAGCTCACCGGAGAGACAGGGTTCGTACGAGCAGTACTTC
CASSPERQGSYEQYF
>TRBV7-2|TRBJ2-1|-|-
TGTGCCAGCAGCTTTATAGGGCAGGTCCGCAATGAGCAGTTCTTC
CASSFIGQVRNEQFF
>TRBV12-3/TRBV12-4|TRBJ2-5|-|many
TGTGCCAGCAGTTTACAGGGTCCCCAAGAGACCCAGTACTTC
CASSLQGPQETQYF
>TRBV20-1|TRBJ2-7|TRBD2|many
TGCAGTGCTAGAGATGTCAGGACTAGGGTCTACGAGCAGTACTTC
CSARDVRTRVYEQYF
>TRBV6-1|TRBJ2-3|-|many
TGTGCCAGCAGTGAAGCTGATGGGGGCACAGATACGCAGTATTTT
CASSEADGGTDTQYF
>TRBV5-1|TRBJ2-3|-|many
TGCGCCAGCAGCTCGGCAGTCACAGATACGCAGTATTTT
CASSSAVTDTQYF
>TRBV5-1|TRBJ2-1|TRBD2|many
TGCGCCAGTCATCGGGAGGAAGATTTAGATCGTGAGCAGTTCTTC
CASHREEDLDREQFF
>TRBV29-1|TRBJ1-1|TRBD1|few
TGCAGCGCTGAGGGACAGGGGACTCTCCCCCCTGAAGCTTTCTTT
CSAEGQGTLPPEAFF
>TRBV10-3|TRBJ2-5|-|many
TGTGCCATCAGTGACCAGGAGCCCCCCGAGACCCAGTACTTC
CAISDQEPPETQYF
>TRBV27|TRBJ1-5|-|-
TGTGCCAGCAGTTCTCGGGGGGGGGGCTATCAGCCCCAGCATTTT
CASSSRGGGYQPQHF
>TRBV27|TRBJ2-7|-|many
TGTGCCAGCAGGGGGGGAGCCCACGAGCAGTACTTC
CASRGGAHEQYF
>TRBV12-3/TRBV12-4|TRBJ2-1|TRBD2|-
TGTGCCTGCAGTTTTGGACTAGCGGGAGAGTTATCCTACAATGAGCAGTTCTTC
CACSFGLAGELSYNEQFF
>TRBV20-1|TRBJ2-1|TRBD2|many
TGCAGTGCTGAATGGGGGGGGGGAAGCTCCTACAATGAGCAGTTCTTC
CSAEWGGGSSYNEQFF
>TRBV5-5|TRBJ2-2|TRBD2|few
TGTGCCAGCAGCTTGGCTACTAGCGGGAGACATACCGGGGAGCTGTTTTTT
CASSLATSGRHTGELFF
>TRBV15|TRBJ2-7|-|many
TGTGCCACCAGCAGTCCCCCCTACGAGCAGTACTTC
CATSSPPYEQYF
>TRBV12-3/TRBV12-4|TRBJ2-2|-|medium-sized
TGTGCCAGCAGTGGAACCGGGGAGCTGTTTTTT
CASSGTGELFF
>TRBV2|TRBJ2-7|TRBD2|-
TGTGCCAGCAGTGTTGCTAGCGGGAATCAGGGTCACGAGCAGTACTTC
CASSVASGNQGHEQYF
>TRBV4-3|TRBJ2-7|TRBD2|many
TGCGCCAGCAGCCAAGATGGTGGCGGGAGGGCTCTCTACGAGCAGTACTTC
CASSQDGGGRALYEQYF
>TRBV20-1|TRBJ2-1|TRBD2|-
TGCAGTGCTGAGTCCGGGACTAGCGGGTTCTATGAGCAGTTCTTC
CSAESGTSGFYEQFF
>TRBV6-5|TRBJ2-6|-|many
TGTGCCAGCAGGATAGGAGGGGGTTCTGGGGCCAACGTCCTGACTTTC
CASRIGGGSGANVLTF
>TRBV20-1|TRBJ2-2|TRBD2|many
TGCAGTGCCCTCGGACTAGAACCCGGGGAGCTGTTTTTT
CSALGLEPGELFF
>TRBV30|TRBJ1-2|TRBD1|once
TGTGTCTGGAGTTTCTTTGAGGGGGCGCAACCCTATGGCTACACCTTC
CVWSFFEGAQPYGYTF
>TRBV28|TRBJ2-7|TRBD1|many
TGTGCCAGCAGCCCAGGGACAGGGGGCTCCTACGAGCAGTACTTC
CASSPGTGGSYEQYF
>TRBV2|TRBJ2-1|-|many
TGTGCCAGCGAGTTTGGGGTTGAGCAGTTCTTC
CASEFGVEQFF
>TRBV7-9|TRBJ2-1|-|many
TGTGCCAGCAGCCAAGGGAGCGCTGAGCAGTTCTTC
CASSQGSAEQFF
>TRBV11-2|TRBJ2-1|TRBD2|few
TGTGCCAGCAGCTTAGAAGGTTGGCGGACTAGCGGGCTCTACAATGAGCAGTTCTTC
CASSLEGWRTSGLYNEQFF
>TRBV4-2|TRBJ2-6|-|-
TGTGCCAGCAGCCTTGGTGGGGCCAACGTCCTGACTTTC
CASSLGGANVLTF
>TRBV16|TRBJ1-5|TRBD1|many
TGTGCCAGCAGCCAAATTGGACAGGGGCCAAATCAGCCCCAGCATTTT
CASSQIGQGPNQPQHF
>TRBV12-3/TRBV12-4|TRBJ1-1|-|many
TGTGCCAGCAGCCCTATACAGGGTACGGTCACTGAAGCTTTCTTT
CASSPIQGTVTEAFF
>TRBV30|TRBJ1-2|-|-
TGTGCCTGGAGTGGGCTTAGGAATGAAGGATATGGCTACACCTTC
CAWSGLRNEGYGYTF
>TRBV6-5|TRBJ2-2|TRBD2|many
TGTGCCAGCAGTTACTCGACAGCTGGACTAGCGGGATCCGGGGAGCTGTTTTTT
CASSYSTAGLAGSGELFF
>TRBV12-3/TRBV12-4|TRBJ2-1|-|few
TGTGCCAGCAGTTTAGAGGATGAGCAGTTCTTC
CASSLEDEQFF
>TRBV28|TRBJ2-1|TRBD2|many
TGTGCCAGCAATGGGCGGGAGGCCTACAATGAGCAGTTCTTC
CASNGREAYNEQFF
>TRBV5-1|TRBJ1-3|TRBD1|many
TGCGCCAGCAGCCCGGGACAGGGTCGATCTGGAAACACCATATATTTT
CASSPGQGRSGNTIYF
>TRBV10-3|TRBJ2-1|TRBD2|-
TGTGCCATCACCACTAGCGGGAGGGACAATGAGCAGTTCTTC
CAITTSGRDNEQFF
>TRBV7-8|TRBJ2-7|TRBD2|many
TGTGCCAGCAGCTGGGTAGCTAGCGGGGGATACGAGCAGTACTTC
CASSWVASGGYEQYF
>TRBV4-2|TRBJ2-1|TRBD2|many
TGTGCCAGCAGCCAGCGGGAGGGTACTTACAATGAGCAGTTCTTC
CASSQREGTYNEQFF
>TRBV15|TRBJ2-1|-|many
TGTGCCACCAGCAGAGAAGACAATGAGCAGTTCTTC
CATSREDNEQFF
>TRBV5-5|TRBJ2-5|-|many
TGTGCCAGCATCTTCCGCAGGGGGGGAATCCAAGAGACCCAGTACTTC
CASIFRRGGIQETQYF